These T cell receptor beta chains were read from a single sample in a study of control samples from healthy donors and cancer patients. Data came from immunoSEQ multiplex PCR; TCRdb stores just in-frame clones and leaves some out. The top ten clones hold 30% to 50% of a sample with 100,000 to 150,000 clones, 70% to 90% of them seen once. Specimen: blood. Receptors were obtained from a man in his forties or fifties in good health. Both conserved end residues are part of each CDR3. A D gene is named only where the DNA matches it firmly. Part of the rows lack a size; the others show once, few, many or a class for expanded clones.

>.|TRBV6-2/TRBV6-3|few|TRBJ1-1
CASSYKGGNTEAFF
TGTGCCAGCAGTTACAAGGGGGGCAACACTGAAGCTTTCTTT
>TRBD1|TRBV20-1|many|TRBJ1-2
CSVFNRGGYTF
TGCAGCGTTTTCAACAGGGGCGGCTACACCTTC
>.|TRBV18|.|TRBJ2-6
CASSPWEGGANVLTF
TGTGCCAGCTCACCTTGGGAAGGTGGGGCCAACGTCCTGACTTTC
>.|TRBV30|.|TRBJ2-7
CAWTFSGAEQYF
TGTGCCTGGACCTTCTCGGGGGCGGAGCAGTACTTC
>.|TRBV9|.|TRBJ1-4
CASSGPNNEKLFF
TGTGCCAGCAGCGGGCCCAATAATGAAAAACTGTTTTTT
>TRBD1|TRBV28|.|TRBJ1-2
CASRTGRNGYTF
TGTGCCAGCAGGACAGGGCGCAATGGCTACACCTTC
>.|TRBV19|.|TRBJ2-1
CASSIAGADEQFF
TGTGCCAGTAGTATAGCCGGAGCAGATGAGCAGTTCTTC
>TRBD2|TRBV20-1|.|TRBJ2-2
CSASRSGGGELFF
TGCAGTGCTAGTCGATCGGGGGGCGGGGAGCTGTTTTTT
>.|TRBV5-1|.|TRBJ1-5
CARVTGLGNQPQHF
TGCGCCAGGGTTACAGGGTTGGGCAATCAGCCCCAGCATTTT
>TRBD1|TRBV15|.|TRBJ1-2
CATSRRGRGPGDGYTF
TGTGCCACCAGCAGACGGGGCAGGGGGCCTGGAGATGGCTACACCTTC
>.|TRBV19|.|TRBJ1-5
CASSITESQPQHF
TGTGCCAGTAGTATAACGGAGAGTCAGCCCCAGCATTTT
>TRBD1|TRBV5-5|.|TRBJ1-2
CASRLPGQGGGYTF
TGTGCCAGCAGATTACCCGGACAGGGGGGCGGCTACACCTTC
>.|TRBV15|.|TRBJ1-5
CATSRDDRSNQPQHF
TGTGCCACCAGCAGAGATGACAGGAGTAATCAGCCCCAGCATTTT
>TRBD1|TRBV27|.|TRBJ1-2
CASSSDRATYGYTF
TGTGCCAGCAGTTCCGACAGGGCGACCTATGGCTACACCTTC
>.|TRBV30|.|TRBJ2-3
CAWSGQGDTQYF
TGTGCCTGGAGTGGGCAGGGGGATACGCAGTATTTT
>.|TRBV4-2|.|TRBJ2-1
CASRPKRSSYNEQFF
TGTGCCAGCAGACCCAAGCGGAGCTCCTACAATGAGCAGTTCTTC
>.|TRBV6-5|many|TRBJ1-2
CASSYSGQGKSYGYTF
TGTGCCAGCAGTTACTCAGGGCAGGGAAAAAGCTATGGCTACACCTTC
>.|TRBV4-1|.|TRBJ1-2
CASSPQTGDSFYGYTF
TGCGCCAGCAGCCCCCAGACGGGGGACTCCTTCTATGGCTACACCTTC
>.|TRBV14|.|TRBJ1-6
CASSPGHSSYNSPLHF
TGTGCCAGCAGCCCCGGACACAGCTCCTATAATTCACCCCTCCACTTT
>TRBD1|TRBV2|.|TRBJ1-2
CASNDGQGTGGYTF
TGTGCCAGCAATGATGGACAGGGGACCGGTGGCTACACCTTC
>.|TRBV15|.|TRBJ1-5
CATSRDPRGGNQPQHF
TGTGCCACCAGCAGAGATCCCCGGGGAGGAAATCAGCCCCAGCATTTT
>TRBD2|TRBV29-1|once|TRBJ2-1
CSVPGLAGGREQFF
TGCAGCGTTCCGGGACTAGCGGGGGGGCGGGAGCAGTTCTTC
>TRBD1|TRBV2|.|TRBJ1-4
CASNSGTGGEKLFF
TGTGCCAGCAACTCCGGGACAGGGGGTGAAAAACTGTTTTTT
>.|TRBV18|.|TRBJ1-3
CASSPEAALSGNTIYF
TGTGCCAGCTCACCAGAGGCGGCACTCTCTGGAAACACCATATATTTT
>TRBD1|TRBV24-1|.|TRBJ2-3
CATSDSGTESTDTQYF
TGTGCCACCAGTGATTCCGGGACAGAAAGCACAGATACGCAGTATTTT
>TRBD1|TRBV19|.|TRBJ2-7
CASSIRLRQGANEQYF
TGTGCCAGTAGTATAAGATTACGGCAGGGGGCGAACGAGCAGTACTTC
>.|TRBV13|.|TRBJ1-1
CASSWGLDPNTEAFF
TGTGCCAGCAGCTGGGGACTCGATCCCAACACTGAAGCTTTCTTT
>.|TRBV6-4|.|TRBJ2-3
CASSDPGSSTDTQYF
TGTGCCAGCAGTGACCCCGGATCTAGCACAGATACGCAGTATTTT
>TRBD1|TRBV24-1|.|TRBJ1-5
CATSGETGDQPQHF
TGTGCCACCAGTGGGGAGACAGGGGATCAGCCCCAGCATTTT
>.|TRBV27|.|TRBJ2-5
CASRPTLLESSETQYF
TGTGCCAGCAGGCCCACCTTACTCGAGTCGAGCGAGACCCAGTACTTC
>TRBD1|TRBV5-6|.|TRBJ1-6
CASRRGTGYNSPLHF
TGTGCCAGCAGAAGAGGGACAGGATATAATTCACCCCTCCACTTT
>TRBD2|TRBV5-1|.|TRBJ2-2
CASSPGLSGGRTGELFF
TGCGCCAGCAGCCCGGGACTCAGCGGGGGGCGCACCGGGGAGCTGTTTTTT
>.|TRBV19|.|TRBJ1-5
CASSITGVFSNQPQHF
TGTGCCAGTAGTATCACCGGGGTTTTTAGCAATCAGCCCCAGCATTTT
>TRBD1|TRBV19|.|TRBJ1-4
CASSTRRTGGLTNEKLFF
TGTGCCAGTAGTACGCGACGGACAGGGGGCTTAACTAATGAAAAACTGTTTTTT
>.|TRBV19|.|TRBJ2-5
CASRTGTQETQYF
TGTGCCAGTAGGACCGGGACCCAAGAGACCCAGTACTTC
>.|TRBV27|.|TRBJ2-1
CASSLSGGTYNEQFF
TGTGCCAGCAGTTTATCAGGGGGGACCTACAATGAGCAGTTCTTC
>TRBD1|TRBV24-1|.|TRBJ1-4
CATSDAGTANNEKLFF
TGTGCCACCAGTGACGCCGGGACAGCAAATAATGAAAAACTGTTTTTT
>.|TRBV7-2|.|TRBJ1-6
CASSLGLGIGSPLHF
TGTGCCAGCAGCTTAGGGCTGGGGATCGGTTCACCCCTCCACTTT
>.|TRBV5-1|.|TRBJ1-2
CASSLHPGFDYGYTF
TGCGCCAGCAGCTTGCACCCGGGTTTCGACTATGGCTACACCTTC